The entry below describes one T cell receptor beta chain. Only in-frame clones appear in the TCRdb table, and some are missing; sequencing was by immunoSEQ multiplex PCR. The table lists about 58,000 clones, 75% to 90% of them singletons, with about 3.3% in the top ten. The sample belongs to a study of OX40 agonist ivuxolimab in advanced cancers. About the research overall: Patients in dose escalation had liver, melanoma, kidney or head and neck cancers.

Germline V gene lookup returns CDR1 SEHNR and CDR2 FQNEAQ (reference sequence). V lost 0 bases, J lost 5 bases, and 5 bases stayed unmatched. The CDR3 contains 15 residues. Patients were ruled out by autoimmune disease history or systemic immunosuppression. The clonotype was recovered from an adult with an advanced solid tumor such as melanoma, head and neck, liver or kidney cancer. This chain connects TRBV7-9 to TRBJ2-5, with TRBD2 identical over 8 bases. The source was CD4+ or CD8+ T cells sorted from blood, collected in a trial of the OX40 agonist ivuxolimab. The CDR3 coding sequence is TGTGCCAGCAGCTTAGCTGCGGGAGGCGGGGAGACCCAGTACTTC. Translated, it gives CASSLAAGGGETQYF.